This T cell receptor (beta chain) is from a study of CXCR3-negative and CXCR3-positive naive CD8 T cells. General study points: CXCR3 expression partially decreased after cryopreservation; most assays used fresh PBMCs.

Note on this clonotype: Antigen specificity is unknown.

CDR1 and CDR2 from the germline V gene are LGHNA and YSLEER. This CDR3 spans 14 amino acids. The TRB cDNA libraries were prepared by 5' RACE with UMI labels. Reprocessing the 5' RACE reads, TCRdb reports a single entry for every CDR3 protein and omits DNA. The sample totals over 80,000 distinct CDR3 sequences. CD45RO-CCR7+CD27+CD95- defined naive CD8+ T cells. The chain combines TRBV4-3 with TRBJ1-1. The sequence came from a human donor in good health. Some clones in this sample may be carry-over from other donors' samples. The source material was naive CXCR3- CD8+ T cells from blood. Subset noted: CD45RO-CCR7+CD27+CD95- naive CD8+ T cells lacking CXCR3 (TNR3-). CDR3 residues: CASSQERMNTEAFF.